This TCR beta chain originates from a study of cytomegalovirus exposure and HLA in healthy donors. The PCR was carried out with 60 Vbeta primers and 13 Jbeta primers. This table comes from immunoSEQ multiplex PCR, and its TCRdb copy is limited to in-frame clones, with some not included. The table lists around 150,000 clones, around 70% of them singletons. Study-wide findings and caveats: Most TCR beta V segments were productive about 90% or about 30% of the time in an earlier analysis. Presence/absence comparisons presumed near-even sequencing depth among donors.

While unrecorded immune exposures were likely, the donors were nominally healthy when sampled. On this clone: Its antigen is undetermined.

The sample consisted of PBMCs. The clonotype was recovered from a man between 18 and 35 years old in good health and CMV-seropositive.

The CDR3 DNA sequence: TGTGCCAGCGGGACTAGCGGGGGCGCGAACACCGGGGAGCTGTTTTTT. Translating gives CASGTSGGANTGELFF. V gene TRBV6-6 combines with J gene TRBJ2-2; TRBD2 matches 14 bases. The CDR3 length is 16 residues. Germline CDR1 is MNHNY and CDR2 is SVGAGI (reference sequence). Trimming took 8 bases from V and 0 from J; bases not matched to a gene: 2.